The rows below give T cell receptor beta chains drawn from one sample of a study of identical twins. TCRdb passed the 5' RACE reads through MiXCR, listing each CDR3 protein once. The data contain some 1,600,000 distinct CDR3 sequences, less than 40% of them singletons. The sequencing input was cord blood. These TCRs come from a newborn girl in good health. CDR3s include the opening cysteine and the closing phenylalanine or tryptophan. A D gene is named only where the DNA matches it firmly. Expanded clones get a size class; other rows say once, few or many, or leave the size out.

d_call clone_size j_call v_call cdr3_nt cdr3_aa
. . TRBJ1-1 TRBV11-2 TGTGCCAGCAGCCGCGAGTTTGAAGCTTTCTTT CASSREFEAFF
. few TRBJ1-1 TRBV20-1 TGCAGTGCCAAGTGGGGGGGAAGCAGAAACACTGAAGCTTTCTTT CSAKWGGSRNTEAFF
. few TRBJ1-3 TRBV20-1 TGCAGTGCTAGACGGGGGGATGGAAACACCATATATTTT CSARRGDGNTIYF
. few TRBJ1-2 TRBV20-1 TGCAGTGCTCCAGGGTTCGGCTACACCTTC CSAPGFGYTF
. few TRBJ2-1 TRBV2 TGTGCCAGCAGTGAAGCCCCAGGTTTTAGGCCTAAGTGGTACAATGAGCAGTTCTTC CASSEAPGFRPKWYNEQFF
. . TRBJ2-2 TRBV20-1 TGCAGTGCTAGTTTGGCGGCGAACACCGGGGAGCTGTTTTTT CSASLAANTGELFF
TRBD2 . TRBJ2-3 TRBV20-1 TGCAGTGCTAGAGGGGGGGCTAGCGGGAGGCTCACAGATACGCAGTATTTT CSARGGASGRLTDTQYF
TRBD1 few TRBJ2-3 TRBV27 TGTGCCAGCAGTTCACAGGGGGCCCTTAGCACAGATACGCAGTATTTT CASSSQGALSTDTQYF
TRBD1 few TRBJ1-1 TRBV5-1 TGCGCCAGCAGCCTACGACCCCCCAGGGGGGGGACTGAAGCTTTCTTT CASSLRPPRGGTEAFF
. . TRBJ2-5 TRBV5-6 TGTGCCAGCAGCTTTGCCAGGGCTGGGACCCAGTACTTC CASSFARAGTQYF
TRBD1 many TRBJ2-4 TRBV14 TGTGCCAGCAGCCGACAGGGGGCCAAAAACATTCAGTACTTC CASSRQGAKNIQYF
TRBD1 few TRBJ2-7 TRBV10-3 TGTGCCACCCGGACAGGGAGCTCCTACGAGCAGTACTTC CATRTGSSYEQYF
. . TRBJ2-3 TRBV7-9 TGTGCCAGCAGCCCACGGACCCGGCAGTATTTT CASSPRTRQYF
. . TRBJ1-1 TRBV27 TGTGCCAGCAAAACCGGGGGGATTGAAGCTTTCTTT CASKTGGIEAFF
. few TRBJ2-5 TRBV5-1 TGCGCCAGCAGCTTCGGGACGGTGGAAGAGACCCAGTACTTC CASSFGTVEETQYF
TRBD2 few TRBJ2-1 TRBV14 TGTGCCAGCAGCCAAAGACCGGGACTAGCGGGAGTCTACTACAATGAGCAGTTCTTC CASSQRPGLAGVYYNEQFF
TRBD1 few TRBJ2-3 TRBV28 TGTGCCAGCAGTCCCCACAGGGGGTATAGCACAGATACGCAGTATTTT CASSPHRGYSTDTQYF
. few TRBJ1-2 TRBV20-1 TGCAGTGCTCCGAGTATTCTCTATGGCTACACCTTC CSAPSILYGYTF
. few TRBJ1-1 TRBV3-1 TGTGCCAGCAGCCAAGTGCACGGGCGGAACACTGAAGCTTTCTTT CASSQVHGRNTEAFF
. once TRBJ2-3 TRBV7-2 TGTGCCAGCAGCTTAACAACCCCAGATACGCAGTATTTT CASSLTTPDTQYF
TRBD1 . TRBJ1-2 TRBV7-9 TGTGCCAGCAGCTTATACCGGGACAGGGATGGCTACACCTTC CASSLYRDRDGYTF
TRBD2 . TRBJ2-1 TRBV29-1 TGCAGCGTGGACAACGGACTAGCGGGGGGTTTATCCTACAATGAGCAGTTCTTC CSVDNGLAGGLSYNEQFF
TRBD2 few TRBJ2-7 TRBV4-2 TGTGCCAGCAGCCCCCAGGGACTAGTCGGCGAGCAGTACTTC CASSPQGLVGEQYF
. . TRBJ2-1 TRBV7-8 TGTGCCAGCAGCTTAGCTATAGGCAGGGGCTACAATGAGCAGTTCTTC CASSLAIGRGYNEQFF
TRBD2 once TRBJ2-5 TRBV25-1 TGTGCCAGCAGTGACCGACTAGCGGGGCCATGGAATGAGCAGTACTTC CASSDRLAGPWNEQYF
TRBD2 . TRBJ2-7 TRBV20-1 TGCAGTGCCCCGACCCGCATCATGACTAGCGGTAGGGATGAGCAGTACTTC CSAPTRIMTSGRDEQYF
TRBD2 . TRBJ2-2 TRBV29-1 TGCAGTGTCGCTAGCGGGAGGCGCCTCACCGGGGAGCTGTTTTTT CSVASGRRLTGELFF
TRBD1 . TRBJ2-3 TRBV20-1 TGCAGTGCTAAGAGGGACAGGGTTGGAACAGATACGCAGTATTTT CSAKRDRVGTDTQYF
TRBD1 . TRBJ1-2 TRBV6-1 TGTGCCAGCAGTTTTACAGGGGAAGGAGCTAACTATGGCTACACCTTC CASSFTGEGANYGYTF
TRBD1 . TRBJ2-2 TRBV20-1 TGCAGTGCTAGAGATCCTGGGACAGGGAGATCCGGGGAGCTGTTTTTT CSARDPGTGRSGELFF
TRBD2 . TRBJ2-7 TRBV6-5 TGTGCCAGCAGTTACCTCAGACTAGCGGGAGGGCCATACGAGCAGTACTTC CASSYLRLAGGPYEQYF
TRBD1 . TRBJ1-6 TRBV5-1 TGCGCCAGCAGCTTGGGACAGGGGAAATCACCCCTCCACTTT CASSLGQGKSPLHF
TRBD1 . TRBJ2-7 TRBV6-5 TGTGCCAGCAGTTACTCGACAGGGGAGAACGAGCAGTCCTTC CASSYSTGENEQSF
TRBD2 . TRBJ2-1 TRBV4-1 TGCGCCAGCACCCTAGCGGGGGCCCAATACAATGAGCAGTTCTTC CASTLAGAQYNEQFF
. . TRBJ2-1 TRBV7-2 TGTGCCTGCAGCTCCGACTCAGCGGTCTACAATGAGCAGTTCTTC CACSSDSAVYNEQFF
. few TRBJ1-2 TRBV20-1 TGCAGTGCTAGACCTCGGGACTCCCTTAACTATGGCTACACCTTC CSARPRDSLNYGYTF
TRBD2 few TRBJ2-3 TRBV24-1 TGTGCCACCAGTGATCCGCCCGCGGGACTAGCGGGAGGGCCATCAGATACGCAGTATTTT CATSDPPAGLAGGPSDTQYF